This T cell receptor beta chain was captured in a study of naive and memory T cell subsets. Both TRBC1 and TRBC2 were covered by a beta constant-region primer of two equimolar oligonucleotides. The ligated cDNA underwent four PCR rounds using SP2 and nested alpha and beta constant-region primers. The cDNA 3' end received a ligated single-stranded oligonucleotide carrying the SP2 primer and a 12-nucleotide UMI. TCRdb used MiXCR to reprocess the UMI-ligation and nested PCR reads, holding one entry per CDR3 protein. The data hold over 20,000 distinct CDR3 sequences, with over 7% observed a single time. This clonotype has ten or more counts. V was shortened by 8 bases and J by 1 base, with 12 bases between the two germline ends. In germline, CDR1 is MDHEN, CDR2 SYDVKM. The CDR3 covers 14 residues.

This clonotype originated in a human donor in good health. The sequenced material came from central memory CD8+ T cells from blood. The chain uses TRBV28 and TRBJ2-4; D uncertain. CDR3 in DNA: TGTGCCAGCGGCCCACTGGGGGCCAAAAACATTCAGTACTTC. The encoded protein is CASGPLGAKNIQYF.